These 5 T cell receptor beta chains were sequenced from one sample in a study of beta chain features in type 1 diabetes (dated by TCRdb to the late 2010s). The library came from the immunoSEQ multiplex PCR assay. The High Capacity cDNA Reverse Transcription Kit was used to reverse transcribe all of the isolated RNA, meaning that expressed TCRB transcripts were what got sequenced. The table comes from immuneACCESS by way of TCRdb, which keeps in-frame sequences with V and J called. Part of the clones is missing from these tables; in studies checked, under half for an unresolved V gene and the rest for unknown reasons. A total of approximately 600,000 clones appear in this sample, over 10% of them only once. The leading ten clones occupy around 0.12% of the sample. These receptors have no known antigen. The investigation overall reported the following: A moderate but significant shortening of TCRB CDR3 length was observed in type 1 diabetes patients in all four CD4+ subsets.

Sequences were obtained from naive CD4+ T cells from blood. The cell subset or site label on this specimen signifies: true naive CD4+ T cells. These receptors all come from a man aged 25 to 40 with type 1 diabetes.

The chain links TRBV27 to TRBJ2-5; maybe TRBD1 (6 bases). The germline CDR1 and CDR2 sequences are MNHEY and SMNVEV (reference sequence). The CDR3 has 14 amino acids. Trimming took off 4 bases at V and 1 base at J, with 10 bases between the two ends. The CDR3 DNA follows: TGTGCCAGCAGTTCACAGGGAGTCCAAGAGACCCAGTACTTC. As protein: CASSSQGVQETQYF.

Only a few counts were recorded for this clone. Other nucleotide sequences from this sample produce the same CDR3. This sequence joins TRBV5-1 and TRBJ1-5; a possible D gene is TRBD1 (5 bases). Per germline, CDR1 SGHRS and CDR2 YFSETQ. Trimming shortened V by 5 bases and J by 1 base, and 10 bases separated the two germline ends. The CDR3 extends over 14 amino acids. CDR3 sequence reads: CASSPGGSNQPQHF. Written as DNA, the CDR3 is TGCGCCAGCAGTCCGGGGGGAAGCAATCAGCCCCAGCATTTT. Supplemented by reference TRBV5-1 and TRBJ1-5, the full variable domain reads KAGVTQTPRYLIKTRGQQVTLSCSPISGHRSVSWYQQTPGQGLQFLFEYFSETQRNKGNFPGRFSGRQFSNSRSEMNVSTLELGDSALYLCASSPGGSNQPQHFGDGTRLSIL.

CDR3 sequence reads: CASSQPLPTSTDTQYF. The CDR3 nucleotides are TGTGCCAGCAGTCAACCACTCCCGACAAGCACAGATACGCAGTATTTT. This chain joins TRBV28 and TRBJ2-3; D gene uncertain. Germline V gene sequence: CDR1 MDHEN, CDR2 SYDVKM. Between the trimmed V and J ends, which lost 5 bases and 0 bases, there was a span of 15 bases. This CDR3 is 16 amino acids long.

This clone has more than one count but fewer than ten. The chain combines TRBV7-2 with TRBJ2-7; 12 bases are shared with TRBD2. Germline CDR1 reads SGHTA; CDR2 reads FQGNSA. The CDR3 sequence is 14 residues long. Losses at the gene ends were 6 bases for V and 4 bases for J; bases not matched to a gene: 4. The CDR3 protein is CASRAGLAGYEQYF. The CDR3 DNA reads TGTGCCAGCAGAGCCGGACTAGCGGGATACGAGCAGTACTTC.

V usage is TRBV23-1 and J usage is TRBJ1-2; D unresolved. TRBV23-1 counts as an open reading frame of uncertain function. V lost 0 bases and J 1 base, leaving 6 bases between the germline ends. The CDR3 spans 14 residues. The CDR3 DNA reads TGCGCCAGCAGTCAATCGTGGGGTAACTATGGCTACACCTTC. This sequence encodes CASSQSWGNYGYTF.